This passage covers 23 T cell receptor beta chains from one sample sequenced in a study of patients and donors after allogeneic stem cell transplantation. In TCRdb, the RT-PCR reads were re-called with MiXCR into one record per CDR3 protein. The table records roughly 180,000 distinct CDR3 sequences, less than 45% of them present only once. The sequencing sample was made of blood, either unsorted or a sorted T cell fraction (not recorded which). Receptors originate from a human donor who was either an allogeneic HSCT recipient or a stem cell or donor lymphocyte infusion donor (not recorded which). It is not recorded whose cells these are; they may come from a transplant donor.

The genes are TRBV29-1 and TRBJ1-1, with a weak D call TRBD1 (6 bases). The CDR3 covers 14 residues. Trimming removed 5 bases from V and 3 bases from J, with 16 bases in between. The germline gives CDR1 SQVTM, CDR2 ANQGSEA. CDR3 sequence (DNA): TGCAGCGTTACACAGGGTGGCTCGGACACTGAAGCTTTCTTT. This gives the protein CSVTQGGSDTEAFF.

The chain joins TRBV5-1 to TRBJ2-3, with TRBD2 matching 8 bases. The CDR3 is 19 residues long. Germline V gene sequence: CDR1 SGHRS, CDR2 YFSETQ. The trim removed 4 bases at V and 4 bases at J, leaving 20 bases unmatched. The CDR3 sequence: CASSPRGSGSFIKADTQYF. Here the CDR3 DNA reads TGCGCCAGCAGCCCCCGAGGAAGCGGGAGTTTTATTAAGGCAGATACGCAGTATTTT.

The chain employs TRBV27 and TRBJ1-3; maybe TRBD1 (6 bases). V dropped 11 bases and J dropped 0 bases, with 14 bases sitting between them. Germline CDR1 and CDR2: MNHEY and SMNVEV (reference sequence). The CDR3 is 14 residues long. CDR3 nucleotides: TGTGCCGGGTTTCGGGACAACTCTGGAAACACCATATATTTT. Amino acid sequence: CAGFRDNSGNTIYF.

The DNA for the CDR3 is TGCAGCGTTGAAGACCCCTCTAGCGGGAGTAGGAACAATGAGCAGTTCTTC. Translating gives CSVEDPSSGSRNNEQFF. The chain combines TRBV29-1 with TRBJ2-1, with 10 bases that match TRBD2. This CDR3 spans 17 amino acids. V was pared by 0 bases and J by 5 bases, with 10 bases of the junction left unmatched. The germline CDR1 and CDR2 sequences are SQVTM and ANQGSEA.

In its sample, this clonotype was seen a few times. The chain has TRBV20-1 and TRBJ2-7; 7 bases are a match to TRBD1. V trimming: 6 bases; J trimming: 0 bases; junction bases outside the gene matches: 5. This CDR3 has 13 amino acids. Germline lookup yields CDR1 DFQATT and CDR2 SNEGSKA (reference sequence). The CDR3 region is CSATGTDSYEQYF. In DNA, the CDR3 is TGCAGTGCCACCGGGACAGACTCCTACGAGCAGTACTTC.

CDR3 nucleotide sequence: TGTGCCACCAGCAGAGATAGGGGACAGGGAGAAAGCTACACCTTC. Translation: CATSRDRGQGESYTF. The J gene is TRBJ1-2, the V gene TRBV15; 9 nucleotides agree with TRBD1. CDR1 and CDR2 from the germline V gene are LNHNV and YYDKDF (reference sequence). The trim removed 0 bases at V and 9 bases at J, leaving 8 bases unmatched. The CDR3 has 15 residues.

This clonotype was seen more than once but under ten times. The junction shows a germline mismatch at one end, possibly a read error. V usage is TRBV27 and J usage is TRBJ1-5, with no clear D. This CDR3 spans 14 amino acids. The V gene's germline CDR1 is MNHEY and CDR2 SMNVEV (reference sequence). The CDR3 protein is CASSLRGLYQPQHF. CDR3 DNA: TGTGCCAGTAGTTTACGAGGGCTATATCAGCCCCAGCATTTT.

The chain carries TRBV20-1 and TRBJ1-6; the D gene is possibly TRBD1 (5 bases). Germline V CDR1 and CDR2: DFQATT, SNEGSKA (reference sequence). CDR3 size: 16 residues. The V gene lost 6 bases and the J gene lost 0 bases, with 15 bases spanning the gap. In DNA form, the CDR3 reads TGCAGTGCCCCGGGGCAGCCCAACTCCTATAATTCACCCCTCCACTTT. This codes for CSAPGQPNSYNSPLHF.

The chain employs TRBV7-8 and TRBJ1-5; D gene ambiguous. This CDR3 is built from 17 residues. Germline CDR1 SGHVS, CDR2 FQNEAQ. The germline V and J ends were trimmed by 8 bases and 0 bases, with 20 bases remaining between them. CDR3 in DNA: TGTGCCAGCTTACCGAGACCCTGGCGGTATAGCAATCAGCCCCAGCATTTT. Translated: CASLPRPWRYSNQPQHF.

This rearrangement joins TRBV6-6 to TRBJ1-1; D unclear. Trimming pared 4 bases from V and 4 bases from J, leaving 16 bases between. This CDR3 comprises 15 residues. From germline, CDR1 is MNHNY and CDR2 SVGAGI (reference sequence). The CDR3 sequence: CASSFRRKGGTEAFF. CDR3 DNA sequence: TGTGCCAGCAGTTTTCGACGGAAAGGCGGCACTGAAGCTTTCTTT.

This rearrangement joins TRBV7-2 to TRBJ1-6, with 7 bases that match TRBD1. Germline V gene data show CDR1 as SGHTA and CDR2 as FQGNSA. V gave up 5 bases and J gave up 7 bases; unmatched junction bases: 5. The CDR3 totals 14 residues. CDR3 sequence reads: CASSVLQGNSPLHF. The CDR3 DNA reads TGTGCCAGCAGCGTCCTACAGGGGAATTCACCCCTCCACTTT.

The chain's CDR3 is CASSLLPSGTLGDTQYF. In nucleotides, the CDR3 is TGTGCCAGCAGTTTGTTGCCTAGCGGGACTTTAGGAGATACGCAGTATTTT. This rearrangement joins TRBV12-3 or TRBV12-4 to TRBJ2-3, with 9 bases matching TRBD2. This CDR3 is built from 17 residues. J gave up 5 bases and V 3 bases, and 12 bases lay outside the gene matches.

This sequence joins TRBV6-5 and TRBJ2-7, with D tentatively TRBD2 (5 bases). The V end was cut by 6 bases, the J end by 1 base, with 10 bases between. Germline V gives CDR1 MNHEY, CDR2 SVGAGI. The CDR3 loop spans 13 amino acids. CDR3 bases: TGTGCCAGCAGGGGAGCTCTTTCCTACGAGCAGTACTTC. This codes for CASRGALSYEQYF.

This clonotype turned up a few times. This chain uses TRBV5-6 with TRBJ2-7, with unresolved D. Germline CDR1 reads SGHDT; CDR2 reads YYEEEE. Deletions cut 4 bases from V and 2 bases from J, with 7 bases between. The CDR3 runs to 12 residues. The CDR3 reads CASSTEAYEQYF. For the CDR3, the DNA is TGTGCCAGCAGCACGGAAGCCTACGAGCAGTACTTC.

This clonotype appeared a few times. This chain uses TRBV9 with TRBJ1-2; D might be TRBD1 (5 bases). Germline values: CDR1 SGDLS, CDR2 YYNGEE. Deletions cut 0 bases from V and 4 bases from J, with 10 bases between. The length of the CDR3 is 14 residues. For the CDR3, the DNA is TGTGCCAGCAGCGTAGATGGGGGAAGCTATGGCTACACCTTC. Residues: CASSVDGGSYGYTF.

This clonotype is a singleton in its sample. The rearrangement links TRBV10-3 to TRBJ2-7; 9 bases line up with TRBD1. The trim removed 8 bases at V and 4 bases at J, leaving 9 bases unmatched. Germline values: CDR1 ENHRY, CDR2 SYGVKD. This CDR3 spans 14 amino acids. CDR3 sequence: CAIYPGQGPYEQYF. The CDR3 DNA reads TGTGCCATCTACCCAGGACAGGGGCCATACGAGCAGTACTTC.

This CDR3 is CASSQERPGLAGFETQYF. The CDR3 region has the DNA TGCGCCAGCAGCCAAGAACGCCCGGGACTAGCGGGATTCGAGACCCAGTACTTC. The J gene is TRBJ2-5, the V gene TRBV4-1; 13 bases fit TRBD2. With V trimmed by 0 bases and J by 5 bases, 9 bases remained unmatched. From germline, CDR1 is MGHRA and CDR2 YSYEKL. The CDR3 runs 18 residues.

The rearrangement uses TRBV4-2 and TRBJ1-2; 10 bases line up with TRBD1. CDR3 length: 14 residues. Germline CDR1 and CDR2: LGHNA and YNFKEQ. With 4 bases clipped from V and 3 bases from J, the junction kept 2 bases outside the gene matches. As DNA, the CDR3 is TGTGCCAGCAGCCCAGGGACAGGGGACTATGGCTACACCTTC. As protein: CASSPGTGDYGYTF.

This chain connects TRBV28 to TRBJ2-7; TRBD2 might be the D (7 bases). V lost 5 bases to trimming and J lost 1 base, with 15 bases between them. Per germline, CDR1 MDHEN and CDR2 SYDVKM. CDR3 size: 15 residues. CDR3 protein: CASSDGGGWSYEQYF. The DNA for the CDR3 is TGTGCCAGCAGTGATGGCGGGGGCTGGTCCTACGAGCAGTACTTC. Filled out from reference TRBV28 and TRBJ2-7, the complete variable domain reads DVKVTQSSRYLVKRTGEKVFLECVQDMDHENMFWYRQDPGLGLRLIYFSYDVKMKEKGDIPEGYSVSREKKERFSLILESASTNQTSMYLCASSDGGGWSYEQYFGPGTRLTVT.

The V gene is TRBV20-1, the J gene TRBJ1-1, with D maybe TRBD1 (6 bases). The CDR3 has 13 residues. In germline, CDR1 is DFQATT, CDR2 SNEGSKA (reference sequence). Trimming pared 6 bases from V and 1 base from J, leaving 12 bases between. As DNA, the CDR3 is TGCAGTGCCACGAAGGGGGGGAACACTGAAGCTTTCTTT. Translating gives CSATKGGNTEAFF.

J is TRBJ1-1 and V is TRBV7-3; no clear D. Germline CDR1 reads SGHTA; CDR2 reads FQGTGA. The CDR3 loop spans 14 amino acids. Trimming pared 1 base from V and 2 bases from J, leaving 8 bases between. The CDR3 reads CASSLNILNTEAFF. The CDR3 nucleotides are TGTGCCAGCAGCTTAAATATCTTAAACACTGAAGCTTTCTTT.

The chain carries TRBV5-1 and TRBJ2-7; D possibly matches TRBD1 or TRBD2 (5 bases each). There are 14 residues in the CDR3. Germline CDR1 and CDR2: SGHRS and YFSETQ. V was trimmed by 0 bases and J by 0 bases, leaving 7 bases between them. The CDR3 nucleotides are TGCGCCAGCAGCTTGGGGGGGACCTCCTACGAGCAGTACTTC. This translates into CASSLGGTSYEQYF. The variable domain in full, completed from reference TRBV5-1 and TRBJ2-7, reads KAGVTQTPRYLIKTRGQQVTLSCSPISGHRSVSWYQQTPGQGLQFLFEYFSETQRNKGNFPGRFSGRQFSNSRSEMNVSTLELGDSALYLCASSLGGTSYEQYFGPGTRLTVT.

The V call is TRBV14, the J call TRBJ2-1; unclear D gene. Germline V gene data show CDR1 as SGHDN and CDR2 as FVKESK. The CDR3 runs to 12 residues. The germline V and J ends were trimmed by 0 bases and 7 bases, with 4 bases remaining between them. The CDR3 loop reads CASSQEANEQFF. The CDR3 bases are TGTGCCAGCAGCCAAGAAGCGAATGAGCAGTTCTTC.